This TCR beta chain was captured by sequencing in a study of CD8+CD57+ T cells in acquired aplastic anemia. The sample holds many counts of this clonotype. An expansion of CD8+CD57+ cells by flow cytometry had been shown in patients chosen for sequencing. This CDR3 contains 12 residues. Germline V gene data show CDR1 as SEHNR and CDR2 as FQNEAQ (reference sequence). Trimming left V 0 bases short and J 8 bases short, with 8 bases between. Profiling that covered TCR beta VDJ and CDR3 relied on genomic DNA as its template. TCRdb called the reads again in MiXCR, with one record for every CDR3 protein. The table has a few hundred thousand distinct CDR3 sequences, about half seen once.

The receptor was derived from a human donor with aplastic anemia. Material: sorted CD4+, CD8+, or CD8+CD57+ T cells (not recorded which) from PBMCs. The J gene is TRBJ2-7, the V gene TRBV7-9, with D tentatively TRBD2 (6 bases). CDR3 coding DNA: TGTGCCAGCAGCTTAGCCCGGGAGCAGCAGTACTTC. This codes for CASSLAREQQYF. The full variable domain, its missing parts supplied by reference TRBV7-9 and TRBJ2-7, is DTGVSQNPRHKITKRGQNVTFRCDPISEHNRLYWYRQTLGQGPEFLTYFQNEAQLEKSRLLSDRFSAERPKGSFSTLEIQRTEQGDSAMYLCASSLAREQQYFGPGTRLTVT.